This T cell receptor (beta chain) was sequenced in a study of blood T cells in healthy people across ages. The CDR3 consists of 13 residues. The V gene's germline CDR1 is SGHTA and CDR2 FQGTGA. V lost 9 bases and J 7 bases, leaving 13 bases between the germline ends. Regarding the study as a whole: Strong correlation was found linking TCR beta diversity to naive T cell percentage. Getting older went along with TCR beta diversity per million T cells dropping roughly linearly.

Details on this clonotype: The antigen remains unidentified.

PCR was performed a second time for 7 to 11 cycles using a sample-barcoded 5' primer and a J-beta primer mix. Each cDNA molecule, via a template-switch adaptor with 12 random nucleotides, was tagged. TCRdb independently ran MiXCR on the 5' RACE reads; one entry per CDR3 protein. The sample contains 1.5 million to 2 million distinct CDR3 sequences, around 35% of which appear only once. The V gene is TRBV7-3, the J gene TRBJ1-6, with D hard to call. This sequence was found in a woman aged 25 to 39 in good health. Sequencing was performed on blood. The CDR3 DNA follows: TGTGCCAGTAGCACGACACAGAATTCACCCCTCCACTTT. This sequence encodes CASSTTQNSPLHF. Drawing the rest from reference TRBV7-3 and TRBJ1-6, the complete variable domain is GAGVSQTPSNKVTEKGKYVELRCDPISGHTALYWYRQSLGQGPEFLIYFQGTGAADDSGLPNDRFFAVRPEGSVSTLKIQRTERGDSAVYLCASSTTQNSPLHFGNGTRLTVT.